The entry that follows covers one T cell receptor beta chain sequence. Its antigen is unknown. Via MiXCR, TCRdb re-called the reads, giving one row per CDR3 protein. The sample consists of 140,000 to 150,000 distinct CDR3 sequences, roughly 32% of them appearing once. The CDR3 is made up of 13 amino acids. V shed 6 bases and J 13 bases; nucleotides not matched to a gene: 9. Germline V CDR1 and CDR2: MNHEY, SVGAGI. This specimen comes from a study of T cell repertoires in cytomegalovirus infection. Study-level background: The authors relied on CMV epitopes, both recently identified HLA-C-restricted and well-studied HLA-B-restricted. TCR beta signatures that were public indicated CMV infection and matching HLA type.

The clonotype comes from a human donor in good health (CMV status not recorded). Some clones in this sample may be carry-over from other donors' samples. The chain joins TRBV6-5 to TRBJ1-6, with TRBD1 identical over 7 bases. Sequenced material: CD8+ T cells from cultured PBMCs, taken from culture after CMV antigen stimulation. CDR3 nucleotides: TGTGCCAGCAGGGTAGGGGGCTCCTGGCCCCTCCACTTT. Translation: CASRVGGSWPLHF.